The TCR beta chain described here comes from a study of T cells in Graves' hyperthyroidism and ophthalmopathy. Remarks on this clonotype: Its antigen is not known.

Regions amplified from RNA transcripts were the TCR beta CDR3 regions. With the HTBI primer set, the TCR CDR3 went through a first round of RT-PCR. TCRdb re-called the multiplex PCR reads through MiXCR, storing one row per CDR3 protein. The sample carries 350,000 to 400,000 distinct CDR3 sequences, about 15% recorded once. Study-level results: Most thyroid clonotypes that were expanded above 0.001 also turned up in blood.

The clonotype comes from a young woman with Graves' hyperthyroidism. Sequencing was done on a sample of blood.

The CDR3 nucleotides are TGTGCCAGCAGCTCACCCACCGGTGAGCAGTTCTTC. It translates to CASSSPTGEQFF. The chain couples TRBV7-3 to TRBJ2-1; D remains ambiguous. V was pared by 4 bases and J by 9 bases, with 10 bases between. The germline gives CDR1 SGHTA, CDR2 FQGTGA. The CDR3 has 12 amino acids.